This TCR beta chain is from a study of spatial heterogeneity in lung cancer. This clonotype appeared many times. Time point reported: sample taken at primary tumor resection. Whole RNA, isolated from tumor, nontumor lung or frozen PBMC, was sequenced without prior sorting. In the library, each TCR cDNA molecule bore its own unique molecular identifier. TCRdb itself ran the 5' RACE reads through MiXCR, one entry per CDR3 protein. The table shows 4,000 or so distinct CDR3 sequences, with 8.4% occurring only once. Trimming shortened V by 4 bases and J by 6 bases, and 24 bases separated the two germline ends. Germline CDR1 SQVTM, CDR2 ANQGSEA. The CDR3 contains 16 residues.

Sample: PBMCs, taken at surgery. This TCR was recovered from a female donor with early-stage non-small cell lung cancer. This chain connects TRBV29-1 to TRBJ1-1, with D possibly being TRBD1 (5 bases). CDR3 region: CSVAGGGNRRMSEAFF. CDR3 in DNA: TGCAGCGTTGCGGGGGGAGGGAACAGAAGGATGTCTGAAGCTTTCTTT.